This TCR beta chain was obtained from a study of PD-1 blockade in classical Hodgkin lymphoma. Time point indicated: cycle 4 day 1 (C4D1), after less than 7 weeks of nivolumab. Relapses following autologous stem cell transplantation were seen in all patients, with brentuximab vedotin exposure varying. Using immunoSEQ multiplex PCR, the repertoire was profiled, and TCRdb retains in-frame clones only, with some absent. The sample gives around 60,000 clones, about 85% of which show up once; 7% to 8.5% is in the top ten. The CDR3 runs 15 residues. Trimming took off 0 bases at V and 3 bases at J, with 12 bases between the two ends. Germline lookup yields CDR1 MNHNS and CDR2 SASEGT.

The chain has TRBV6-1 and TRBJ2-7, with D perhaps matching TRBD2 (6 bases). The sequence came from a human donor with classical Hodgkin lymphoma. The specimen was peripheral blood mononuclear cells (PBMCs), collected before the fourth cycle of nivolumab. The CDR3 reads CASSEALDGGYEQYF. The CDR3 DNA sequence: TGTGCCAGCAGTGAAGCGCTTGACGGGGGCTACGAGCAGTACTTC.